This TCR beta chain derives from a study of shared clonotypes between healthy human individuals (dated by TCRdb to between 2020 and 2021). The study in broad terms: The cohort comprised two women and a few men aged 18 to 49 years. Per donor, three plates each were used for CD4 naive and CD4 memory, two for CD8 naive, and one for CD8 memory. To estimate repertoire size and how much clonotype sharing occurs between individuals, the study deeply sequenced the blood TCR repertoires of roughly 5 healthy adults. Libraries were prepared and TCR repertoires were sequenced by different laboratories using diverse techniques, in order to increase sequencing depth and limit assay-specific biases. Per donor, leukapheresis produced somewhere between about 0.94 and 9 billion PBMCs.

This clone has a count of ten or more. Its cognate antigen has yet to be identified. The record has no base qualities; no much larger clone is one base away. The identical CDR3 is also encoded by other nucleotide sequences in the sample. Study-wide conclusions, independent of this receptor: Because the study included a small number of donors, the genetic and exposure-history diversity represented was limited. Even with the large sequencing depth, rarefaction of the sorted-subset datasets indicated that sequencing was incomplete. Based on pairwise subsampling, the degree of clonotype sharing among donors was expected to be affected by sequencing depth. Sharing across four donors was observed for around 5% of naive CD4, 3% to 4% of naive CD8, 2% to 2.5% of memory CD4, and roughly 0.4% of memory CD8 clonotypes. Larger estimated clonotype richness was generally found for naive subsets than for memory subsets. Sampling was limited to blood, and TCR repertoires in tissue likely differ from TCR repertoires in blood. Clonotypes shared by all four sorted-subset donors showed higher generation probabilities than non-shared clonotypes.

TCR CDR3 regions were amplified from genomic DNA by multiplex PCR using the deep immunoSEQ assay. Extracted genomic DNA from each cell subset was distributed evenly across all wells of several immunoSEQ 96-well plates, and each plate was treated as a replicate. For sorted subsets, roughly 200 ng genomic DNA, equal to 30,000 or so T cell genomes, was loaded into each replicate PCR. Purified libraries were quantified with a Qubit 3.0 fluorometer, sized on a Bioanalyzer 2100, and re-quantified with the KAPA Library Quantification kit. Each immunoSEQ 96-well plate was sequenced on its own single-read 150-cycle Illumina NextSeq 550 flow cell. As for how the authors treated the data: Because only junctional sequences without quality scores were contained in the immunoSEQ output, filtering matching that applied to full-length reads could not be performed. To assign V/J genes and CDR3, sequences were annotated using PyIR, a Python wrapper for IgBLAST v1.9, with IMGT germline references. Any read was removed if the V/J assignment was weak (E-value above 1e-6), the CDR3 was missing, or the read contained stop codons, out-of-frame junctions, or ambiguous translated residues. V3J clonotypes were defined by identical inferred V gene, J gene, and CDR3 amino acid sequence. Percentage overlap between repertoires was calculated by dividing the number of shared unique clonotypes by the size of the smaller repertoire. RTK rarefaction, the Chao1 estimator, and Recon v2.1 estimates of unobserved clonotypes were used to assess repertoire richness. Generation probabilities for all TCRbeta clonotypes obtained by the gDNA method from several donors were computed using OLGA. Not all clones reach the TCRdb copy of this immuneACCESS table, which keeps in-frame sequences only. Checked studies attribute under half of the gap to unresolved V genes and leave the rest unexplained. The DNA was the basis for D and trimming; V, J and clone size are from that table. This sample holds some 800,000 clones; about 92% were observed only once. The biggest ten clones account for 20% to 30% of the sample.

CD8 naive samples were obtained by positive selection for CCR7 among CD45RO-negative cells, yielding a CD45RA+CCR7+ population from which TemRA cells were excluded. The donors were healthy, HIV-negative adults with no recently reported acute infections or vaccinations. Only Caucasian adults living in Nashville, Tennessee, USA were represented among the donors. After blood collection by leukapheresis, PBMCs were isolated using Ficoll-Histopaque density gradient centrifugation and then cryopreserved in the vapor phase of liquid nitrogen. Purity and quantity of every magnetically sorted T cell population were checked by analytical flow cytometry. Genomic DNA was isolated from every sorted fraction and measured by UV absorbance on a Nanodrop 2000c. The sample consisted of naive CD8+ T cells sorted from blood. What this sample's cell subset or site label stands for: CD45RA+CCR7+. This TCR was sampled from a man aged 30 to 39 in good health.

The DNA is as follows: TGTGCCAGCAGCAGGAATAGCAATCAGCCCCAGCATTTT. Its protein reads: CASSRNSNQPQHF. This receptor chain uses TRBV9 and TRBJ1-5; the D gene assignment is ambiguous. There are 13 amino acids in the CDR3, from cysteine to phenylalanine inclusive. The entry retains the CDR3 DNA only, 39 bases that are in frame from base 1. From a lookup of the germline V gene, CDR1 and CDR2 are SGDLS and YYNGEE. The V end loses 4 bases and the J end loses 0 bases, and a stretch of 5 bases separates them.